Each of the 13 T cell receptor beta chains below was sequenced from the same sample in a study of cytomegalovirus exposure and HLA in healthy donors. The PCR had 60 Vbeta and 13 Jbeta primers. TCRdb keeps only in-frame clones here, not all; method: immunoSEQ multiplex PCR. The data contain roughly 110,000 clones, roughly 80% of them singletons. Specimen: PBMCs. The receptors derive from a man aged 45-60 years in good health and CMV-seronegative.

The genes are TRBV6-1 and TRBJ2-5, with TRBD1 matching over 9 bases. This CDR3 region has 15 residues. Per germline, CDR1 MNHNS and CDR2 SASEGT. The CDR3 reads CVLGPGQGYQETQYF. The CDR3 DNA reads TGTGTCCTCGGTCCAGGACAGGGGTACCAAGAGACCCAGTACTTC.

The chain combines TRBV28 with TRBJ1-5, with TRBD1 matching 9 bases. V lost 7 bases to trimming and J lost 4 bases; unmatched junction nucleotides: 8. Per the germline V gene, CDR1 is MDHEN and CDR2 is SYDVKM. The CDR3 sequence is 15 residues long. CDR3 region: CASIHDRGTNQPQHF. The CDR3 region has the DNA TGTGCCAGCATTCACGACAGGGGGACGAATCAGCCCCAGCATTTT.

The table lists this clone with a count of one. The V and J genes are TRBV6-1 and TRBJ2-1; D may be TRBD1 (7 bases). The germline CDR1 and CDR2 sequences are MNHNS and SASEGT. This CDR3 spans 13 amino acids. Deletions cut 6 bases from V and 7 bases from J, with 13 bases between. DNA for the CDR3: TGTGCCAGCAGGGTGACAGGGACTAATGAGCAGTTCTTC. Amino acids: CASRVTGTNEQFF.

The table lists this clone with a few counts. The identical CDR3 is also encoded by other nucleotide sequences in the sample. The chain links TRBV6-5 to TRBJ2-2, with a possible D match to TRBD2 (7 bases). CDR3 length: 15 residues. CDR1 MNHEY and CDR2 SVGAGI come from the germline V gene. V was trimmed by 4 bases and J by 4 bases, leaving 13 bases between them. CDR3 nucleotides: TGTGCCAGCAGTTTTGGGGGGGGCCGCACCGGGGAGCTGTTTTTT. Its translation: CASSFGGGRTGELFF.

The chain is built from TRBV29-1 and TRBJ1-5, with TRBD1 identical over 9 bases. V lost 6 bases to trimming and J lost 5 bases; unmatched junction nucleotides: 5. The CDR3 is 13 amino acids. Germline V lookup: CDR1 SQVTM, CDR2 ANQGSEA. The CDR3 nucleotides are TGCAGCGTAAGGACAGGGGAATATCAGCCCCAGCATTTT. Its translation is CSVRTGEYQPQHF.

The rearrangement joins TRBV4-1 to TRBJ1-5, with D possibly being TRBD1 (6 bases). The CDR3 totals 16 residues. CDR1 and CDR2 (germline): MGHRA, YSYEKL. Trimming took 0 bases from V and 9 from J, leaving 18 bases between them. CDR3 sequence (DNA): TGCGCCAGCAGCCAAGAATGGAGACAGGATTGGGTGCCCCAGCATTTT. Protein sequence: CASSQEWRQDWVPQHF.

This clone has just one count. The CDR3 sequence is CASSVTSGGVAEQFF. The DNA for the CDR3 is TGCGCCAGCAGCGTAACTAGCGGGGGGGTTGCTGAGCAGTTCTTC. This rearrangement joins TRBV5-1 to TRBJ2-1, with TRBD2 matching 13 bases. Losses at the gene ends were 4 bases for V and 9 bases for J; bases not matched to a gene: 7. This CDR3 contains 15 residues. Germline CDR1 and CDR2: SGHRS and YFSETQ.

CDR3: CASSDLDSNYGYTF. Here the CDR3 DNA reads TGTGCCAGCAGTGACTTGGACAGTAACTATGGCTACACCTTC. V gene TRBV2 combines with J gene TRBJ1-2; a weak D match, TRBD1 (6 bases). CDR3 size: 14 residues. V was pared by 3 bases and J by 1 base, with 9 bases between. Germline CDR1 reads SNHLY; CDR2 reads FYNNEI.

CDR3 DNA: TGTGCCAGCAGCACAGGGCCACCTGGGGGCGAGCAGTACGTC. Translating it yields CASSTGPPGGEQYV. This chain connects TRBV6-5 to TRBJ2-7; possibly TRBD1 for D (6 bases). Looked up from germline, CDR1 is MNHEY and CDR2 is SVGAGI. V lost 6 bases and J lost 6, with 18 bases in between. There are 14 residues in the CDR3.

The chain uses TRBV19 and TRBJ1-1; perhaps TRBD1 as D (6 bases). CDR1 is LNHDA and CDR2 is SQIVND in the germline V gene (reference sequence). The germline V and J ends were trimmed by 6 bases and 0 bases, with 14 bases remaining between them. The CDR3 consists of 15 residues. The CDR3 nucleotides are TGTGCCAGTAGCCCCGCGGACAGTATGAACACTGAAGCTTTCTTT. Translated, it gives CASSPADSMNTEAFF.

This clone turned up a few times. The chain couples TRBV11-1 to TRBJ1-4; 7 nucleotides agree with TRBD1. The V gene's germline CDR1 is SGHAT and CDR2 FQDESV (reference sequence). V was clipped by 1 base and J by 6 bases; unmatched bases: 2. The CDR3 contains 14 residues. This CDR3 is CASSLGGTDEKLFF. The CDR3 DNA reads as TGTGCCAGCAGCTTAGGAGGGACAGATGAAAAACTGTTTTTT.

The CDR3 is CATMGQDYGYTF. The CDR3 region has the DNA TGTGCCACAATGGGACAGGACTATGGCTACACCTTC. J is TRBJ1-2 and V is TRBV7-9; 8 positions match TRBD1. V lost 10 bases and J lost 3; bases outside the gene matches: 4. The germline V gene has CDR1 SEHNR and CDR2 FQNEAQ (reference sequence). This CDR3 has 12 amino acids.

The chain links TRBV7-9 to TRBJ2-1, with D perhaps TRBD1 (7 bases). Germline CDR1 SEHNR, CDR2 FQNEAQ (reference sequence). The CDR3 sequence is 14 residues long. V lost 7 bases and J 9 bases, leaving 19 bases between the germline ends. Here the CDR3 DNA reads TGTGCCAGCACCCCGACAGGGATGGGAGGTGAGCAGTTCTTC. Translating it yields CASTPTGMGGEQFF. The variable domain in full, with the rest retrieved from reference TRBV7-9 and TRBJ2-1, is DTGVSQNPRHKITKRGQNVTFRCDPISEHNRLYWYRQTLGQGPEFLTYFQNEAQLEKSRLLSDRFSAERPKGSFSTLEIQRTEQGDSAMYLCASTPTGMGGEQFFGPGTRLTVL.